This T cell receptor (beta chain) was observed in a study of blood T cell repertoires in COVID-19. As for the study in general: Collection of acute and convalescent COVID-19 samples took place in the United States, Italy and Spain. T cells, B-cell-depleted T cells, or PBMCs supplied cDNA or gDNA.

Original analysis: Amplifying reference gene primers gave estimates of nucleated cell counts. Using immunoSEQ multiplex PCR, the repertoire was profiled, and TCRdb retains in-frame clones only, with some absent. Clone size and the V and J calls come from that table; the DNA yielded D and trimming. The repertoire holds under 120,000 clones, with 85% to 90% as singletons. The CDR3 is 16 residues long. V lost 4 bases to trimming and J lost 3 bases, with 19 bases between them. Germline CDR1 reads SGHRS; CDR2 reads YFSETQ. The sequenced sample was peripheral blood. This TCR came from an elderly woman with acute or convalescent COVID-19. This rearrangement joins TRBV5-1 to TRBJ2-5, with D perhaps TRBD1 (5 bases). CDR3 sequence reads: CASSQPDRPFKETQYF. The DNA of the CDR3 is TGCGCCAGCAGCCAACCAGACAGACCGTTTAAAGAGACCCAGTACTTC. The full variable domain, completed using reference TRBV5-1 and TRBJ2-5, is KAGVTQTPRYLIKTRGQQVTLSCSPISGHRSVSWYQQTPGQGLQFLFEYFSETQRNKGNFPGRFSGRQFSNSRSEMNVSTLELGDSALYLCASSQPDRPFKETQYFGPGTRLLVL.